The text below deals with one TCR beta chain. No cognate antigen has been identified for it. Base-call qualities are not available, and no considerably larger clone is one nucleotide away. The data derive from a study of cytomegalovirus exposure and HLA in healthy donors (dated 2017 in TCRdb). About the investigation overall: According to an earlier analysis of 587 of the donors, 150 million to 200 million T cells yielded 120 million or so unique TCR beta sequences and 276 Gb of sequence data. Donor age, sex, ethnicity and CMV serostatus were collected together with the repertoire data. Across approximately 420 genotyped donors of the cohort, an average of about 220,000 unique TCR beta nucleotide sequences per donor were sequenced, and 15% to 20% of those sequences were non-productive. The study aimed to test whether signatures of past pathogen exposure could be identified by cataloging public T cell receptors. Using immunosequencing, the study profiled T cell repertoires from around 680 subjects and related those repertoires to cytomegalovirus serostatus. About 280 gigabases of sequencing data and tens of millions of unique TCR sequences were included in an early release covering 550 to 800 HLA-typed donors. Every discovery cohort repertoire had been produced on one sequencing platform. Rather than using new phenotypic data, the later analysis identified candidate immune exposures from TCR beta sequences and from how often those sequences occurred across donors. To predict cytomegalovirus infection status, the study brought together high-throughput TCR immunosequencing, statistical association of individual TCRs with disease status, and machine learning. Typing coverage varied by locus: roughly 629-630 donors for A, B, C, DRB1 and DQB1; roughly 510 for DQA1; about 600 for DPA1; around 450 for DPB1. A later analysis re-examined previously published TCR beta repertoires from more than 550 donors and added high-resolution HLA genotyping to investigate patterns of TCR occurrence. In a later genetic analysis, genome-wide SNP genotypes for about three fifths of the roughly 670 donors were used, and that subset was treated as a discovery cohort. Of the roughly 400 genotyped donors, 75% to 85% were placed in the genetic ancestry cluster associated with self-reported Caucasian donors. Roughly five DR-DQ haplotypes were handled as single units for association and clustering because linkage in the cohort was strong. Both class I and class II loci were covered by HLA typing, at four-digit resolution. Along with the roughly 670-subject first cohort, a separate validation cohort of over 90 different subjects was used. In an earlier analysis of 587 of the donors, high-throughput TCR beta sequencing was used to judge whether each TCR beta V gene segment behaved as functional or pseudogenic. What the work shows at the level of the full study, not this receptor alone: An earlier analysis of 587 of the donors showed that most TCR beta V segments appeared in productive rearrangements either about 87% or about 30% of the time, which broadly matched IMGT annotations. Most TCR sequences were observed very rarely across donors, whereas some public TCRs were present in many individuals. A later genetic analysis associated a missense DCLRE1C variant with V-gene and J-gene trimming of TCR beta chains, and an independent cohort replicated the association. A later analysis found that HLA-associated TCR beta chains were more clonally expanded and had lower generation probabilities than equally common non-associated chains. Linkage disequilibrium might explain the correlated functional status among segregating V segments, but an unknown experimental factor could not be ruled out. Around 16 rarely observed V segments, including chromosome 9 orphons, were excluded from the earlier analysis of approximately 500 of the donors because counts were too low. Some IMGT-functional V segments, including TRBV6-2 and TRBV6-3, could not be told apart with the 87-base-pair reads, so those segments were excluded. A later genetic analysis reported fewer N-insertions in productive TCRs among donors in an Asian-associated ancestry cluster than the roughly 720-donor mean. The sequencing pipeline was judged likely to have produced a cluster of highly shared sequence variants as a technical artifact. In vitro tests confirmed that three of the cytomegalovirus-associated TCR beta chains recognize cytomegalovirus antigens. At a false discovery rate of 0.05, a later analysis linked approximately 18,000 TCR beta sequences to specific HLA alleles. Immune exposure information for the cohort was limited to CMV serostatus. A later analysis found that most CMV-associated TCR beta chains appeared HLA-restricted, with HLA associations seemingly driven largely by CMV exposure. A further reported finding was that TCR beta sequences accurately predicted the HLA-A and HLA-B alleles for most subjects in the first cohort. Only TCR beta chains were sequenced in this cohort, and the absence of alpha or paired-chain data limited detectable features. Presence/absence analyses assumed roughly uniform sequencing depth across donors, an assumption that may not hold. Because some donors lacked HLA typing at each locus, the association tests relied only on the typed subset. The authors suggested that the approach could potentially be extended to other disease states and immunological phenotypes. According to a later analysis, TCR association rates differed among HLA loci, with DRB1 alleles showing the most associated TCRs and HLA-C alleles showing the fewest. Strong co-occurrence of HLA alleles, especially DR and DQ, made assigning TCR associations to individual alleles difficult. Several of the top co-occurrence clusters appeared to be linked to parvovirus B19, influenza, CMV and Epstein-Barr virus, according to a later analysis. The study gave a list of about 170 TCR beta chains associated with cytomegalovirus. The classifier was reported to diagnose cytomegalovirus status with high specificity and sensitivity in both the original cohort and the validation cohort.

In total, 500 to 700 healthy bone marrow donors made up the cohort. Cohort members were all nominally healthy when sampled, although unrecorded immune exposures were likely present. The donor tested CMV seropositive and was one of the 289 seropositive cohort members. Each donor provided a peripheral blood sample, and peripheral blood mononuclear cells were used for TCR beta sequencing. Genomic DNA extraction from the blood cell samples was performed with the Qiagen DNeasy Blood Extraction Kit. Trimming at the junction amounts to 1 base on V and 4 bases on J, and the germline ends lie 11 bases apart. Taken from the germline V gene, the CDR1 and CDR2 loops are SGHTA and FQGTGA. The CDR3 sequence holds 16 residues, the cysteine and phenylalanine included. The only DNA kept is the CDR3, 48 bases in frame from the first base. The library was generated by the immunoSEQ multiplex PCR assay. The multiplex PCR relied on a mix of 60 forward primers for TCR Vbeta segments and 13 reverse primers for TCR Jbeta segments. The CDR3 region of rearranged TCR beta genes was amplified from genomic DNA with a multiplex PCR assay. Amplified TCR beta libraries were sequenced as 87-base-pair reads on the Illumina HiSeq System. The source study handled its data this way. In a later analysis, 70 million to 95 million unique TCR beta chains were counted across the roughly 670 repertoires, and around 11 million of these chains were shared by at least two donors. To remove PCR and sequencing errors, raw reads were error-corrected and collapsed into unique sequences using a nearest-neighbor algorithm that merged closely related sequences. CDR3 sequences were aligned to IMGT reference sequences to assign V, D and J gene segments. For a sequence to be retained, a match of at least six nucleotides to both a V gene segment and a J gene segment was required. A rearrangement was called productive if the CDR3 had no stop codons and remained in frame with V and J, and every other rearrangement was called non-productive. Following IMGT convention, CDR3 was defined as the stretch from the second conserved V-encoded cysteine to the conserved J-encoded phenylalanine. The earlier analysis of 450 to 750 of the donors excluded any sequence lacking an unambiguous match to a single V gene segment. An earlier analysis of several hundred of the donors called V segments functional above 56.7% productive rearrangements and segregating when the between-donor standard deviation exceeded 5%. A statistical classification framework was developed to diagnose cytomegalovirus status using the catalog of TCR beta chain sequences. In a later analysis, TCR nucleotide sequences were compared against IMGT/GENE-DB human TR gene sequences so that V and J genes could be assigned. Using the TCRdist pipeline, a later analysis assigned CDR3 sequences along with most-parsimonious VDJ recombination scenarios. A later analysis defined each TCR beta chain by its CDR3 amino acid sequence plus V-gene family, and excluded reads lacking a unique V-gene family. In a later analysis, approximately 590 highly shared, low-generation-probability nucleotide sequences were removed to address suspected cross-contamination and a sequencing artifact. In a later analysis, a clonal expansion index was calculated for each public chain from normalized within-repertoire ranks of inferred template counts. In a later analysis, generation probabilities were computed using a VDJ recombination model fitted to out-of-frame rearrangements, and the results were checked against IGoR. Hypergeometric tests were used in a later analysis to score TCR-TCR, TCR-HLA and TCR-CMV co-occurrence, with a repertoire-size bias correction applied to the TCR pairs. False discovery rates were estimated in a later analysis by permuting HLA or CMV assignments 20 times. A later analysis grouped co-occurring TCRs with DBSCAN, adding TCRdist sequence similarity when clustering within HLA-allele-positive subsets. Repertoires with fewer than 30,000 or more than 120,000 public chains, plus five repertoires with anomalous nucleotide sharing, were excluded from co-occurrence clustering. TCRdb provides this immuneACCESS table in a form limited to in-frame rearrangements. Some clones are lacking; in checked studies, under half of them reflect an unresolved V gene, and why the rest are absent is not known. From that table come the V and J calls and clone size; the DNA was used to work out D and trimming. Recorded for this sample are 96,000 or so clones; around 74% of them occurred a single time. The top ten hold 12% to 15% of the sample.

This receptor was taken from a woman in her sixties or seventies in good health and CMV-seropositive. The V and J genes are TRBV7-3 and TRBJ1-6, with an unclear D gene assignment. Sequencing was carried out using PBMCs. The CDR3 protein is CASSLSGRLYNSPLHF. The DNA is TGTGCCAGCAGCTTAAGTGGCAGGCTGTATAATTCACCCCTCCACTTT.